Listed below are T cell receptor beta chains from one sample, sequenced in a study of cytomegalovirus exposure and HLA in healthy donors. Profiled with immunoSEQ multiplex PCR; TCRdb holds only in-frame clones, not every one. The table lists some 120,000 clones, roughly 69% of them singletons, with approximately 1.9% in the top ten. Sequencing input: PBMCs. The receptors were sampled from a human donor in good health. Each CDR3 is given with its conserved first and last residue. D genes are given only for firm matches. Clone size, where shown, is once, few, many, or a class for clones that have expanded.

>-|TRBD2|TRBV9|TRBJ2-5
CASSVASGGGVGQETQYF
TGTGCCAGCAGCGTAGCAAGCGGGGGGGGAGTGGGCCAAGAGACCCAGTACTTC
>-|-|TRBV30|TRBJ2-3
CAWSLQRTDTQYF
TGTGCCTGGAGTTTACAGCGCACAGATACGCAGTATTTT
>-|-|TRBV5-1|TRBJ2-3
CASSLTTSSTDTQYF
TGCGCCAGCAGCTTGACGACTTCTAGCACAGATACGCAGTATTTT
>few|-|TRBV19|TRBJ1-1
CASSDRPQGAEAFF
TGTGCCAGTAGTGACCGACCCCAGGGCGCTGAAGCTTTCTTT
>-|-|TRBV10-3|TRBJ1-2
CAISEEVRRGYTF
TGTGCCATCAGTGAGGAGGTGCGTCGCGGCTACACCTTC
>-|TRBD2|TRBV5-1|TRBJ2-1
CASSPGLAGGLAYNEQFF
TGCGCCAGCAGCCCGGGACTAGCGGGAGGGCTCGCCTACAATGAGCAGTTCTTC
>-|TRBD1|TRBV7-2|TRBJ2-6
CASSTKTGGTSGANVLTF
TGTGCCAGCAGCACGAAGACAGGGGGTACATCTGGGGCCAACGTCCTGACTTTC
>-|-|TRBV27|TRBJ2-2
CASSFSGYPTPGELFF
TGTGCCAGCAGTTTCTCGGGTTACCCCACCCCCGGGGAGCTGTTTTTT
>-|-|TRBV9|TRBJ1-1
CASSVAGVRNTEAFF
TGTGCCAGCAGCGTAGCCGGAGTCAGGAACACTGAAGCTTTCTTT
>-|-|TRBV1|TRBJ2-4
CTSSQELVTSKNIQYF
TGCACCAGCAGCCAAGAGCTAGTTACGAGCAAAAACATTCAGTACTTC
>-|-|TRBV7-9|TRBJ1-6
CASSPDTPLHF
TGTGCCAGCAGCCCAGATACACCCCTCCACTTT
>-|-|TRBV5-8|TRBJ2-7
CASSSEEPGHRLDEQYF
TGTGCCAGCAGCTCGGAAGAACCGGGACACAGACTTGACGAGCAGTACTTC
>-|-|TRBV7-2|TRBJ2-7
CASSLTQGYEQYF
TGTGCCAGCAGCTTAACACAGGGCTACGAGCAGTACTTC
>-|TRBD1|TRBV29-1|TRBJ2-7
CSVPDPDRGYEQYF
TGCAGCGTCCCAGATCCGGACAGGGGCTACGAGCAGTACTTC
>-|TRBD1|TRBV5-4|TRBJ2-7
CASSLQRGHSYEQYF
TGTGCCAGCAGCCTGCAAAGGGGGCACTCCTACGAGCAGTACTTC
>many|TRBD1|TRBV2|TRBJ1-1
CASSGDRNTEAFF
TGTGCCAGCAGTGGGGACAGGAACACTGAAGCTTTCTTT
>once|-|TRBV28|TRBJ2-3
CASRRGSGTDTQYF
TGTGCCAGCAGGCGGGGCTCCGGCACAGATACGCAGTATTTT
>-|-|TRBV2|TRBJ2-6
CASRSPVSGANVLTF
TGTGCCAGCAGATCCCCGGTTTCCGGGGCCAACGTCCTGACTTTC
>medium-sized|TRBD2|TRBV4-1|TRBJ2-7
CASSQDWAGRASYEQYF
TGCGCCAGCAGCCAAGATTGGGCCGGGAGGGCCTCATACGAGCAGTACTTC
>-|TRBD1|TRBV11-2|TRBJ2-1
CASSLVGGQGVFF
TGTGCCAGCAGCTTAGTGGGGGGACAGGGCGTTTTCTTC
>few|-|TRBV7-2|TRBJ1-4
CASRLQGVANEKLFF
TGTGCCAGCAGATTACAAGGGGTGGCTAATGAAAAACTGTTTTTT
>-|-|TRBV7-9|TRBJ1-2
CASSLLTGKLNYGYTF
TGTGCCAGCAGCTTACTTACCGGGAAGTTAAACTATGGCTACACCTTC
>few|TRBD1|TRBV29-1|TRBJ2-3
CSARDSRTDTQYF
TGCAGCGCGAGGGACAGTCGCACAGATACGCAGTATTTT
>-|TRBD2|TRBV5-4|TRBJ2-1
CASSLTSGSNEQFF
TGTGCCAGCAGCTTGACTAGCGGGAGCAATGAGCAGTTCTTC
>-|-|TRBV28|TRBJ1-2
CASGKLQVFDGYTF
TGTGCCAGCGGAAAACTCCAGGTTTTCGATGGCTACACCTTC
>once|TRBD2|TRBV9|TRBJ2-7
CASSPSSGGRGEQYF
TGTGCCAGCAGCCCCTCTAGCGGGGGAAGGGGCGAGCAGTACTTC
>-|-|TRBV5-1|TRBJ2-7
CASRPWEGGSYEQYF
TGCGCCAGCAGGCCCTGGGAAGGGGGTTCCTACGAGCAGTACTTC
>-|TRBD1|TRBV14|TRBJ2-6
CASSQGPGQGGYSGANVLTF
TGTGCCAGCAGCCAAGGCCCCGGGCAAGGGGGCTACTCTGGGGCCAACGTCCTGACTTTC
>-|-|TRBV7-9|TRBJ2-7
CASSRENEQYF
TGTGCCAGCAGCCGAGAGAACGAGCAGTACTTC
>-|TRBD1|TRBV18|TRBJ1-2
CASSRTGGSDGYTF
TGTGCCAGCTCGAGGACAGGGGGTTCGGATGGCTACACCTTC
>-|-|TRBV15|TRBJ2-5
CATSTRGETQYF
TGTGCCACCAGCACCCGGGGAGAGACCCAGTACTTC
>-|TRBD1|TRBV28|TRBJ1-3
CASSETGFSGNTIYF
TGTGCCAGCAGTGAGACAGGGTTTTCGGGAAACACCATATATTTT
>-|TRBD1|TRBV2|TRBJ1-1
CASSGGDRENTEAFF
TGTGCCAGCAGTGGGGGAGACAGGGAGAACACTGAAGCTTTCTTT
>few|-|TRBV7-8|TRBJ2-3
CASSSEGGAQYF
TGTGCCAGCAGTTCTGAAGGGGGTGCGCAGTATTTT
>-|-|TRBV7-9|TRBJ2-7
CSSSREQGYEQYF
TGTTCCAGCAGCCGAGAACAGGGTTACGAGCAGTACTTC
>-|TRBD1|TRBV6-6|TRBJ1-5
CASGQGVSMPQHF
TGTGCCAGTGGACAGGGTGTAAGCATGCCCCAGCATTTT
>-|TRBD2|TRBV28|TRBJ2-3
CAVFRAGASTDTQYF
TGTGCCGTATTCCGAGCGGGAGCAAGCACAGATACGCAGTATTTT
>once|TRBD1|TRBV5-4|TRBJ2-2
CASSSGQGARTGELFF
TGTGCCAGCAGCTCCGGACAGGGGGCGCGGACCGGGGAGCTGTTTTTT
>-|-|TRBV28|TRBJ1-5
CASSPGAGVRNQPQHF
TGTGCCAGCAGTCCAGGCGCGGGGGTTAGGAATCAGCCCCAGCATTTT
>-|-|TRBV19|TRBJ1-5
CAIHPGGTSNQPQHF
TGTGCCATCCACCCCGGGGGGACAAGCAATCAGCCCCAGCATTTT
>-|TRBD2|TRBV10-2|TRBJ2-5
CASRELAGGSAQYF
TGCGCCAGCAGAGAACTAGCGGGGGGATCGGCCCAGTACTTC
>-|TRBD1|TRBV12-5|TRBJ2-7
CASGRDRGSEQYF
TGTGCTAGTGGTCGGGACAGGGGATCCGAGCAGTACTTC
>-|TRBD1|TRBV7-2|TRBJ1-1
CASSSGQGRIEAFF
TGTGCCAGCAGCTCGGGACAGGGTAGGATTGAAGCTTTCTTT
>-|TRBD2|TRBV5-4|TRBJ2-5
CAGGLAGVETQYF
TGTGCCGGGGGACTAGCGGGGGTAGAGACCCAGTACTTC
>once|-|TRBV19|TRBJ2-7
CASSIWRDGPYEQYF
TGTGCCAGTAGTATTTGGAGGGACGGACCCTACGAGCAGTACTTC
>few|TRBD1|TRBV5-1|TRBJ2-7
CASSLLTGGAYEQYF
TGCGCCAGCAGCTTGTTGACAGGGGGCGCCTACGAGCAGTACTTC
>-|-|TRBV6-1|TRBJ2-7
CASSARDLPAYEQYF
TGTGCCAGCAGTGCACGGGACTTACCTGCCTACGAGCAGTACTTC
>few|-|TRBV2|TRBJ1-4
CASRGQTNEKLFF
TGTGCCAGCCGAGGGCAGACAAATGAAAAACTGTTTTTT
>-|TRBD1|TRBV9|TRBJ2-7
CASSLRQGANYEQYF
TGTGCCAGCAGCCTCCGACAGGGGGCAAACTACGAGCAGTACTTC